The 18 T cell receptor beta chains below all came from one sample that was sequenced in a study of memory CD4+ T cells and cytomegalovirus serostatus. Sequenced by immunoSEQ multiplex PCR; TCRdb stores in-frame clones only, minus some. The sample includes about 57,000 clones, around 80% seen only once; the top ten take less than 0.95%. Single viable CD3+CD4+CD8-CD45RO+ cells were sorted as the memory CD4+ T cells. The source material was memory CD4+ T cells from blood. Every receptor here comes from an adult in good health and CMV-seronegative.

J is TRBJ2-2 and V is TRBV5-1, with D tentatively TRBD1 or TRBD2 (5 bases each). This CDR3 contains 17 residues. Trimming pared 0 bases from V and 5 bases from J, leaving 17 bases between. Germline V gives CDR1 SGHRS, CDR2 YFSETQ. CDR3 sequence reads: CASSLGEGRMLTGELFF. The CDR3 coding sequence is TGCGCCAGCAGCTTGGGCGAGGGACGAATGCTAACCGGGGAGCTGTTTTTT.

For the CDR3, the DNA is TGTGCCAGCCTGGGGGGAGGGGGCCACGATACGCAGTATTTT. Its protein is CASLGGGGHDTQYF. V gene TRBV6-6 combines with J gene TRBJ2-3, with D perhaps being TRBD1 or TRBD2 (7 bases each). Germline V gene lookup returns CDR1 MNHNY and CDR2 SVGAGI (reference sequence). V lost 8 bases, J lost 6 bases, and 18 bases lay in between. This CDR3 is built from 14 residues.

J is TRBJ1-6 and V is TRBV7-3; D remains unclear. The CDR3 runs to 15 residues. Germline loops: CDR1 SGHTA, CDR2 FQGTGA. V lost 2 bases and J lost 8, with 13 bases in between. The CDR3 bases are TGTGCCAGCAGCTTATATGGCAGAAGAGATTCACCCCTCCACTTT. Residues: CASSLYGRRDSPLHF.

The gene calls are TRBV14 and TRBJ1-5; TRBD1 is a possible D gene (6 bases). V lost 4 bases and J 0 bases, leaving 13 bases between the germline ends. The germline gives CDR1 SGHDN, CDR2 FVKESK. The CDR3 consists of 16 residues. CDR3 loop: CASSPRQAYSNQPQHF. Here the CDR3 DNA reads TGTGCCAGCAGCCCCCGACAGGCCTATAGCAATCAGCCCCAGCATTTT.

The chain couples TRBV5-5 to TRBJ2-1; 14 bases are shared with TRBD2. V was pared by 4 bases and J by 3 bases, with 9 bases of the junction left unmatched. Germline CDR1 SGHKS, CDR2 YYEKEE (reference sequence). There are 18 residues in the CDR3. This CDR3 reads CASSQTSGRAEGYNEQFF. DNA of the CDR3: TGTGCCAGCAGCCAGACTAGCGGGAGGGCCGAGGGCTACAATGAGCAGTTCTTC.

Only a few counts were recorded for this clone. The CDR3 DNA is TGTGCCAGTAGTATGGTAGGGGTCTACGAGCAGTACTTC. It translates to CASSMVGVYEQYF. This chain uses TRBV19 with TRBJ2-7, with a possible D match to TRBD1 (5 bases). Germline CDR1 reads LNHDA; CDR2 reads SQIVND (reference sequence). Trimming cost V 3 bases and J 3 bases, with 9 bases left between them. The CDR3 contains 13 residues.

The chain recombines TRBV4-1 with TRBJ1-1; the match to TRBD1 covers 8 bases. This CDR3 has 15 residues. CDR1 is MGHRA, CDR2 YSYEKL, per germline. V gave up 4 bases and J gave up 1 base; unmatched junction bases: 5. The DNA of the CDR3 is TGCGCCAGCAGCCGGGGAGGACAGGGGAACACTGAAGCTTTCTTT. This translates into CASSRGGQGNTEAFF.

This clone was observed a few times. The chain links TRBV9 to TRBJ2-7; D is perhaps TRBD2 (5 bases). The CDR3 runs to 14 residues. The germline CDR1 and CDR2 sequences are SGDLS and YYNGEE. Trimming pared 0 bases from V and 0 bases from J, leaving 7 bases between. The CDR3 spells CASSVAGISYEQYF. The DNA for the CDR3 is TGTGCCAGCAGCGTAGCCGGGATCTCCTACGAGCAGTACTTC.

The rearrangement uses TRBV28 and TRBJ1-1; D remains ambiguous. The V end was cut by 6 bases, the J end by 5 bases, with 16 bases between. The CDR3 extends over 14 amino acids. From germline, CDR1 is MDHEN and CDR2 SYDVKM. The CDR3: CASSPGRSGTEAFF. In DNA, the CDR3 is TGTGCCAGCAGCCCCGGGAGGAGCGGGACTGAAGCTTTCTTT. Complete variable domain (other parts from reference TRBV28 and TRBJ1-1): DVKVTQSSRYLVKRTGEKVFLECVQDMDHENMFWYRQDPGLGLRLIYFSYDVKMKEKGDIPEGYSVSREKKERFSLILESASTNQTSMYLCASSPGRSGTEAFFGQGTRLTVV.

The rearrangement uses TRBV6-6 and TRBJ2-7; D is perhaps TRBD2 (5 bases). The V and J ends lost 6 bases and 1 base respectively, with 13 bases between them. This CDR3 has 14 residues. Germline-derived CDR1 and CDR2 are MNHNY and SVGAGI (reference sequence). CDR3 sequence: CASRPRRESYEQYF. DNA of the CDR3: TGTGCCAGCAGACCCCGAAGGGAGTCCTACGAGCAGTACTTC.

The CDR3 coding sequence is TGTGCCATCAGCAGGGAACTAAACACTGAAGCTTTCTTT. This encodes CAISRELNTEAFF. The chain links TRBV10-3 to TRBJ1-1; a possible D gene is TRBD1 (5 bases). Germline CDR1 is ENHRY and CDR2 is SYGVKD. Trimming cost V 6 bases and J 2 bases, with 10 bases left between them. CDR3 size: 13 residues.

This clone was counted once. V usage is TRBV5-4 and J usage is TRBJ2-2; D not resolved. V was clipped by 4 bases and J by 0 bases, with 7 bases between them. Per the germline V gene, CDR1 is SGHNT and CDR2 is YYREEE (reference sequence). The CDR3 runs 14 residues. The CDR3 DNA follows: TGTGCCAGCAGCCCTAAGACGAACACCGGGGAGCTGTTTTTT. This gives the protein CASSPKTNTGELFF. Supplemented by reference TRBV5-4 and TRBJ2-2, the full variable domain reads ETGVTQSPTHLIKTRGQQVTLRCSSQSGHNTVSWYQQALGQGPQFIFQYYREEENGRGNFPPRFSGLQFPNYSSELNVNALELDDSALYLCASSPKTNTGELFFGEGSRLTVL.

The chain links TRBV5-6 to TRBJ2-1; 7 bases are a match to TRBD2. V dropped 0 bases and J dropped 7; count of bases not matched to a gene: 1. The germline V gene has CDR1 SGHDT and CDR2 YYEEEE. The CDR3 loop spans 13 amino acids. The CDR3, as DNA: TGTGCCAGCAGCTTGGTTAGCGGGAATGAGCAGTTCTTC. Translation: CASSLVSGNEQFF.

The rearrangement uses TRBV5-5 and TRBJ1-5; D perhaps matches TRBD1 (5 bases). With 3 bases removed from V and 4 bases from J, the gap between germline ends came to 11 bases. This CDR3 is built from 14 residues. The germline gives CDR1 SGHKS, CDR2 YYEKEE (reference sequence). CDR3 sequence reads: CASSSGTANQPQHF. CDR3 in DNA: TGTGCCAGCAGCTCCGGGACGGCAAATCAGCCCCAGCATTTT.

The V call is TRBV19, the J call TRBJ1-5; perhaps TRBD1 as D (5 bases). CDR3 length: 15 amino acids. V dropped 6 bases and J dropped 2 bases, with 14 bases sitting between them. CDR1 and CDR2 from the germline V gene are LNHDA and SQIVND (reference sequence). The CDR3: CASSPRQRGNQPQHF. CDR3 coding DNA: TGTGCCAGTAGCCCCCGACAGCGCGGCAATCAGCCCCAGCATTTT.

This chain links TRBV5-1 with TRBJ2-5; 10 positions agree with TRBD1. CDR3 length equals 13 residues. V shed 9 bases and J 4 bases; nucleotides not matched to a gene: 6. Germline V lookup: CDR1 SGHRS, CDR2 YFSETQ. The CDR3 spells CATGTGDVETQYF. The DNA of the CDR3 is TGCGCCACCGGGACAGGGGATGTAGAGACCCAGTACTTC.

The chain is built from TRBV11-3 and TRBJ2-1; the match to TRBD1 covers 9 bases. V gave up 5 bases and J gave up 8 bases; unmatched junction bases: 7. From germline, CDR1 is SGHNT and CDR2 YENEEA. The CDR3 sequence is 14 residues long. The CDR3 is CASSPQGAGDEQFF. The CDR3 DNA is TGTGCCAGCAGCCCACAGGGGGCAGGGGATGAGCAGTTCTTC.

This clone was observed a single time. CDR3 DNA sequence: TGTGCCAGCAGCTTCAGGGGAGTCTACGAGCAGTACTTC. It is translated as CASSFRGVYEQYF. The chain uses TRBV5-6 and TRBJ2-7; possibly TRBD1 for D (6 bases). This CDR3 is 13 amino acids long. V was shortened by 2 bases and J by 3 bases, with 9 bases between the two germline ends. The germline gives CDR1 SGHDT, CDR2 YYEEEE.